The present TCR beta chain was sequenced within a study of blood T cell repertoires in COVID-19 (dated by TCRdb to about 2020). Looking at the study overall: The collaborator samples originated in the United States, Italy and Spain and spanned the acute and convalescent phases of COVID-19. The prospective study material was composed of cDNA or gDNA derived from T cells, B-cell-depleted T cells, or PBMCs. Subjects who had been exposed to COVID-19, were actively infected with it, or had recovered from it provided the deeply sampled blood TCRbeta repertoires that made up the dataset. The repertoires were released in a freely available public database intended as a resource for research on the immune response to SARS-CoV-2. Samples came from the ongoing ImmuneRACE study (first 160 participants) plus 1,254 subjects from 6 global collaborators. Sample metadata almost always included a de-identified subject ID, COVID-19 status, age in years and sex. Where HLA class I and class II types were available, the types were taken from metadata supplied by the sample provider, not from assay-based typing.

The immunoSEQ Assay, a bias-controlled multiplex PCR, was used to amplify TCRbeta CDR3 regions from genomic DNA. Turning to the authors' computational methods: Nucleated cell counts per sample were estimated from amplification of reference gene primers within the assay. To quantify the absolute abundance of each unique TCRbeta CDR3 rearrangement, sequence reads were collapsed and filtered. Productive Simpson clonality was computed per sample as the square root of Simpson's diversity index over productive rearrangements. The source is immuneACCESS, and TCRdb retained only in-frame sequences with V and J called. Part of the clones is not carried over; for the studies checked, unresolved V genes explain less than half of this, and the remainder is unexplained. The D gene and trimming were derived from the DNA, and the V and J assignments and clone size from that table. The table for this sample lists tens of thousands of clones; 70% to 90% of them were counted only once. Clones ranked in the top ten supply around 3.7% of the sample.

CDR1 and CDR2 (SGHAT, FQNNGV) derive from the germline V gene. The cysteine opens and the phenylalanine closes a CDR3 of 15 amino acids. Only the CDR3 portion is preserved as DNA: 45 bases, with reading frame beginning at the first base. Relative to germline, V is missing 5 bases and J is missing 7 bases, with 9 bases of the junction outside any gene match. A note on this clone: Which antigen it targets is not known. Per-nucleotide qualities are absent, and no much larger clonotype sits a single base away.

The investigation overall reported the following: The quantity of clinical and demographic metadata differed by source and by participant and was supplied without curation.

One collaborating source in Seattle enrolled patients during active infection and followed them longitudinally through the course of disease. Whole blood was collected in K2EDTA tubes by collaborating institutions according to the institutions' own protocols. For TCRbeta analysis, collaborators shipped samples in one of three forms: frozen whole blood, isolated PBMCs, or DNA extracted from either of those sample types. Recombination connected TRBV11-2 to TRBJ2-1; 9 bases in between match TRBD1. This clonotype was sampled from a woman aged 45-65 years with COVID-19, enrolled during active disease. The sequencing input was peripheral blood. DNA sequence: TGTGCCAGCAGCGAAGGGACAGGGATCGGTAATGAGCAGTTCTTC. Its amino acids are CASSEGTGIGNEQFF.